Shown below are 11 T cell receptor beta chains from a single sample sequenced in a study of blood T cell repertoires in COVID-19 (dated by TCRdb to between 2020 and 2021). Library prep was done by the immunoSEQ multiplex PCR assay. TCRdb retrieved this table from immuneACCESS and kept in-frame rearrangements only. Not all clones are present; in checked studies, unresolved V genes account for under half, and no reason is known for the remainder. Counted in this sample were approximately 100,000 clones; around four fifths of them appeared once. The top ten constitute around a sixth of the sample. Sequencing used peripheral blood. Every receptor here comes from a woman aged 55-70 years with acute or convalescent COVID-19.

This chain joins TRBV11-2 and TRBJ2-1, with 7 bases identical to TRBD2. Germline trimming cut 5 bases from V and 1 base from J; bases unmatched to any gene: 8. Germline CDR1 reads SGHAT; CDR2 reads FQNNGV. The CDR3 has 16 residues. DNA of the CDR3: TGTGCCAGCAGCACGCTGACCGGGAGGTCCTACAATGAGCAGTTCTTC. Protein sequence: CASSTLTGRSYNEQFF.

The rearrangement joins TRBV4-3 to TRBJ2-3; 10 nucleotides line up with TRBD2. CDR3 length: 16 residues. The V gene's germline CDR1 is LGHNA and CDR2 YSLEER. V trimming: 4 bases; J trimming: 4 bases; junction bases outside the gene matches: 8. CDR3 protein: CASSPEAGGPADTQYF. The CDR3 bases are TGCGCCAGCAGCCCGGAAGCGGGAGGGCCAGCAGATACGCAGTATTTT.

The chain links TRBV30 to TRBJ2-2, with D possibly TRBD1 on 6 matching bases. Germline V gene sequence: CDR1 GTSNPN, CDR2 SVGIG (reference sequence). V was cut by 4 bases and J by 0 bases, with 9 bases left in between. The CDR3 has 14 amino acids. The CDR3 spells CAWIRQANTGELFF. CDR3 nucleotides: TGTGCCTGGATTCGACAGGCGAACACCGGGGAGCTGTTTTTT.

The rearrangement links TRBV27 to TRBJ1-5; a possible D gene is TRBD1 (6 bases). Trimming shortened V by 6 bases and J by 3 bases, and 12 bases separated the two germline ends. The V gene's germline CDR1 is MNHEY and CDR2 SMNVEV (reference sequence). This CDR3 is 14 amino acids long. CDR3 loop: CASRYRDTNQPQHF. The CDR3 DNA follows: TGTGCCAGCAGATACCGGGACACCAATCAGCCCCAGCATTTT.

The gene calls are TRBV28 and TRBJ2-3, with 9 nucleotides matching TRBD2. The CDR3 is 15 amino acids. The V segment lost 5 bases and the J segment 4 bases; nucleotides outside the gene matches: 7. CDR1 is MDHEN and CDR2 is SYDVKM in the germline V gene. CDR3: CASSPVAGAADTQYF. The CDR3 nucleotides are TGTGCCAGCAGTCCGGTAGCGGGAGCCGCAGATACGCAGTATTTT.

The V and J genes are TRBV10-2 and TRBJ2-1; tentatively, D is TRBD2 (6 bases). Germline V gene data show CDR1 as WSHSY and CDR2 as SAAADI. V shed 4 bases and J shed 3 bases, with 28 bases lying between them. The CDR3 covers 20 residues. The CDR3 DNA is TGCGCCAGCAGTGGGGGCCTGGCGGGGACCGTAAAAGCCCACTACAATGAGCAGTTCTTC. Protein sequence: CASSGGLAGTVKAHYNEQFF.

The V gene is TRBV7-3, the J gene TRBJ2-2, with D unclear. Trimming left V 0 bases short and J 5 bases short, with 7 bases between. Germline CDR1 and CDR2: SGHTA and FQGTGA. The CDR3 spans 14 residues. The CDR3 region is CASSLTGLTGELFF. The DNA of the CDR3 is TGTGCCAGCAGCTTAACGGGCCTTACCGGGGAGCTGTTTTTT.

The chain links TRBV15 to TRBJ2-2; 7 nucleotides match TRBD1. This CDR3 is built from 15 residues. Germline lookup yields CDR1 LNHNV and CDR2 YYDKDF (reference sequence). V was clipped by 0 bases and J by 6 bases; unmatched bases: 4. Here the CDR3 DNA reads TGTGCCACCAGCAGAGAACAGGGGTCGGCCGGGGAGCTGTTTTTT. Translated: CATSREQGSAGELFF.

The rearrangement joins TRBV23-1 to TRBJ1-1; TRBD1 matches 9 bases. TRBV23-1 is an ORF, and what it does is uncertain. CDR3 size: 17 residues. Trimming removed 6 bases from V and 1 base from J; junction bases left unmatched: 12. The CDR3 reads CASRPPTGGLGNTEAFF. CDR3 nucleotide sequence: TGCGCCAGCAGACCCCCTACAGGGGGCCTGGGGAACACTGAAGCTTTCTTT.

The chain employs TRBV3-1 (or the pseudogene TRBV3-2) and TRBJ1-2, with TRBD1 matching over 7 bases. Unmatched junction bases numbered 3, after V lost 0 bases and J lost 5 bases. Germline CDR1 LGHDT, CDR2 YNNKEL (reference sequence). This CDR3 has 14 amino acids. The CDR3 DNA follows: TGTGCCAGCAGCCAAGAACAGGGGTTTTATGGCTACACCTTC. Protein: CASSQEQGFYGYTF.

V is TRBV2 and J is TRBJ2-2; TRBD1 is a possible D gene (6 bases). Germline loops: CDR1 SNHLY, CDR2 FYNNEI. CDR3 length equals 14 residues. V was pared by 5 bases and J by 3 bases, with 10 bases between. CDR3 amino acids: CASSPDSYTGELFF. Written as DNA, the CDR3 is TGTGCCAGCAGTCCGGACAGTTACACCGGGGAGCTGTTTTTT.